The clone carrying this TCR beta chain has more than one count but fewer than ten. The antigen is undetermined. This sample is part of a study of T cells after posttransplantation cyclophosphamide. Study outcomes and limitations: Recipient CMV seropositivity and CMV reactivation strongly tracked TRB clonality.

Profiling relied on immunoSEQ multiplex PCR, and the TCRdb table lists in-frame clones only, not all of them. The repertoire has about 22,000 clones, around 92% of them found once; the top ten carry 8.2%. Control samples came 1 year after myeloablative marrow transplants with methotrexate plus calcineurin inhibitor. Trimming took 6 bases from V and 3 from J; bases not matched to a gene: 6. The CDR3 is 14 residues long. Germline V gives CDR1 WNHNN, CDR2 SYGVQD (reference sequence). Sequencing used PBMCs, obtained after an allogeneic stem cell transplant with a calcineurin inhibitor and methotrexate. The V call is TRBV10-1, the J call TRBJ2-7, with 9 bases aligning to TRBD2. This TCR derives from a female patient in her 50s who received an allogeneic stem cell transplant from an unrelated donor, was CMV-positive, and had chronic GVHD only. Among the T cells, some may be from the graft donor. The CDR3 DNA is TGCGCCAGCAGCGCTAGCGGGACGGGCTACGAGCAGTACTTC. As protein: CASSASGTGYEQYF.